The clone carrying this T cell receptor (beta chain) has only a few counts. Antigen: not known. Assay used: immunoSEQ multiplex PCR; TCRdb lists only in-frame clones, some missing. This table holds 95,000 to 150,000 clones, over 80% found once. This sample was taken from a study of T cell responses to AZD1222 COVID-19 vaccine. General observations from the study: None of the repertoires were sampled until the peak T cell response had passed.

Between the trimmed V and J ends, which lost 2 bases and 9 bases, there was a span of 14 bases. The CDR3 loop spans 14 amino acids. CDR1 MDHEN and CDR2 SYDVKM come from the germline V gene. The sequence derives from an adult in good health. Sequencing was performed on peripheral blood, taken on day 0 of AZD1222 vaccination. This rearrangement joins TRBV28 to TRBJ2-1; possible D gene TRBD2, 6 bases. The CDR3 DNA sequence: TGTGCCAGCAGTTTAGTCGGGAGCGGCGGTGAGCAGTTCTTC. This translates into CASSLVGSGGEQFF.